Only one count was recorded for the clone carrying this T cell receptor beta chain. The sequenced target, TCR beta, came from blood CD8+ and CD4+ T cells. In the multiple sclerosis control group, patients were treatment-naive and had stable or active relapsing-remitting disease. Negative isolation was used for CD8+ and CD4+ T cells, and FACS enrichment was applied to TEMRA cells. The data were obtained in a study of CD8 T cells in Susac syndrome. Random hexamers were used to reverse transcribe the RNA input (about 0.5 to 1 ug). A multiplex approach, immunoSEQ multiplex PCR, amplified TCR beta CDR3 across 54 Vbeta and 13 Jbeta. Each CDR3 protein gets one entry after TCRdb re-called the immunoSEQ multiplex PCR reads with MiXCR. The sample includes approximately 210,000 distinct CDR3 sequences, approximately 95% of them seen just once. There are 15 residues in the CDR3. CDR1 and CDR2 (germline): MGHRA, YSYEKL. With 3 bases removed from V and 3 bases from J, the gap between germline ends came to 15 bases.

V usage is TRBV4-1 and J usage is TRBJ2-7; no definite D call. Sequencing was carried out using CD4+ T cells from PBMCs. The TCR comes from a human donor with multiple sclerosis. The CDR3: CASSHGSPGIYEQYF. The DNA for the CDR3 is TGCGCCAGCAGCCATGGAAGTCCTGGAATCTACGAGCAGTACTTC.